This TCR beta chain originates from a study of cytomegalovirus exposure and HLA in healthy donors. Overall study results and limits: Later work showed greater clonal expansion in HLA-associated TCR beta chains than in equally common others. A classifier reportedly called cytomegalovirus status with high sensitivity and specificity.

There are 16 residues in the CDR3. V lost 2 bases, J lost 0 bases, and 2 bases stayed unmatched. CDR1 is LGHNA and CDR2 is YNFKEQ in the germline V gene. With 60 Vbeta and 13 Jbeta primers, the PCR was carried out. Assay used: immunoSEQ multiplex PCR; TCRdb lists only in-frame clones, some missing. Its listing shows tens of thousands of clones. Comment on this clone: The antigen remains unidentified.

Material for sequencing was PBMCs. This TCR came from a woman between 40 and 55 years old in good health and CMV-seropositive. The V and J genes are TRBV4-2 and TRBJ2-3, with 10 bases fitting TRBD2. The CDR3 nucleotides are TGTGCCAGCAGCCAAAAGACTAGCGGGAGCACAGATACGCAGTATTTT. This translates into CASSQKTSGSTDTQYF.